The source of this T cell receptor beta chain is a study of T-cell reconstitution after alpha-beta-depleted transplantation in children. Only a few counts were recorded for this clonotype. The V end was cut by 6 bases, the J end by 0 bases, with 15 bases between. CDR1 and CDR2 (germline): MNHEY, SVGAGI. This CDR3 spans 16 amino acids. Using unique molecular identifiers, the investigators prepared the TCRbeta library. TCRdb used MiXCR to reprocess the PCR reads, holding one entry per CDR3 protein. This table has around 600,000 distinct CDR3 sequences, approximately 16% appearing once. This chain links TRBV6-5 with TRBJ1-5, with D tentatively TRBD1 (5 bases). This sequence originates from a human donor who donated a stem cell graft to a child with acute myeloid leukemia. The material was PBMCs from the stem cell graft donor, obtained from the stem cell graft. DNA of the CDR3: TGTGCCAGCAGAGGAAGACAGACGTATAGCAATCAGCCCCAGCATTTT. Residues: CASRGRQTYSNQPQHF.